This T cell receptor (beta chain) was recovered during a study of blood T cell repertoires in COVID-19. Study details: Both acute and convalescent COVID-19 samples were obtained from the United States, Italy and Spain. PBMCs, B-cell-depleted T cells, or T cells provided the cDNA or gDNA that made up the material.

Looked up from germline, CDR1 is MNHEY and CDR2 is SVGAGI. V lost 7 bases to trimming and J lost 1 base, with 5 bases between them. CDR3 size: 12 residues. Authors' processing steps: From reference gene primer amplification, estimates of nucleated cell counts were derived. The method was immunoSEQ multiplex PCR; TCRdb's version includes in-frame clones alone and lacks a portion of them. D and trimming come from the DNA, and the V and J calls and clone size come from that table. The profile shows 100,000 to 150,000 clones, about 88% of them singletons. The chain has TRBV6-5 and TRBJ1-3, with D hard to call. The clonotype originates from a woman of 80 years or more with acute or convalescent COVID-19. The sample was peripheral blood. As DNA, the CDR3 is TGTGCCAGCACCTCTTCTGGAAACACCATATATTTT. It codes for CASTSSGNTIYF.